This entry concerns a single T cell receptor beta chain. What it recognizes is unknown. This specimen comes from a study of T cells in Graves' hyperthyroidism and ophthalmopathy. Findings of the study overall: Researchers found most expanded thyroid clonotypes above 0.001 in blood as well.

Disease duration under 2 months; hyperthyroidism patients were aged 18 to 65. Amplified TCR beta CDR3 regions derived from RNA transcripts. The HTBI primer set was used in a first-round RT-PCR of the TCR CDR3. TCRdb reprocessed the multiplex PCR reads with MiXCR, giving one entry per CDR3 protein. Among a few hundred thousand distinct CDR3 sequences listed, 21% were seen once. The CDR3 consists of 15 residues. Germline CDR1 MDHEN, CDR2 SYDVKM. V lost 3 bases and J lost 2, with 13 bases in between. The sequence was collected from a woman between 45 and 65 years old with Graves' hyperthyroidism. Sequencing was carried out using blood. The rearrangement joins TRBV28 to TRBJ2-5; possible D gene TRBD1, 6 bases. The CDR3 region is CASSLSGAKQETQYF. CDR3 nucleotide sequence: TGTGCCAGCAGTTTGTCAGGGGCCAAACAAGAGACCCAGTACTTC.